The rows below give T cell receptor beta chains drawn from one sample of a study of graft-versus-host responses after intestinal transplantation. Generated by immunoSEQ multiplex PCR, the TCRdb table keeps only in-frame clones and is missing some. The sample consists of tens of thousands of clones, roughly 90% of them appearing once. The antigens for these receptors are not known. Sequenced here: unstimulated CD8+ T cells sorted from spleen or lymph node cells, sampled before intestinal transplant. The source is a human donor who received an intestinal transplant. CDR3s include the opening cysteine and the closing phenylalanine or tryptophan. Fields, in order: J gene, clone size, V gene, CDR3 protein. A row's size may be missing; if present it is once, few, many or a size class.

TRBJ1-4 . TRBV4-1 CASSQGPGSRVNEKLFF
TRBJ2-1 . TRBV10-1 CASSGSGNEQFF
TRBJ1-2 . TRBV13 CASSSGEDYGYTF
TRBJ1-5 . TRBV28 CASRYRPTHQPQHF
TRBJ1-2 . TRBV19 CASSPGTMGYGYTF
TRBJ2-1 . TRBV28 CASSLVAGGYNEQFF
TRBJ2-3 . TRBV4-1 CASSNPDPDSSGRDPDTQYF
TRBJ2-7 once TRBV9 CASSPGTSGYEQYF
TRBJ1-6 . TRBV5-6 CASSLTGPCCSPLHF
TRBJ2-7 . TRBV7-8 CASSQSFMGQVYEQYF
TRBJ2-2 . TRBV7-9 CASSLVQVTAGDGSGELFF
TRBJ2-7 . TRBV6-6 CASSYSWDRLPHRYF
TRBJ1-5 . TRBV19 CASSLVQGQPQHF
TRBJ2-7 . TRBV27 CASSESGGFTYEQYF
TRBJ2-7 . TRBV15 CATSNGGGPSYEQYF
TRBJ1-1 once TRBV18 CASSPAARGLWFPEAFF
TRBJ2-1 . TRBV7-9 CASSEEGQYVNEQFF
TRBJ1-4 . TRBV11-2 CASSFVPGVGKLFF
TRBJ2-5 . TRBV7-8 CASSLARGATDGLETQYF
TRBJ2-4 many TRBV6-6 CASRSLTENIQYF
TRBJ2-7 . TRBV30 CAWSVRWGETYEQYF
TRBJ2-3 . TRBV2 CASSRSRGTSGGTDTQYF
TRBJ1-3 . TRBV7-2 CASSLDSGHGNTIYF
TRBJ2-3 . TRBV7-9 CASSPRLAGRTDTQYF
TRBJ1-2 . TRBV4-1 CASSQEYRTATNYGYTF
TRBJ2-5 . TRBV7-6 CASSGARLAGGPAPETQYF
TRBJ2-3 . TRBV27 CASRPKPDRESTDTQYF
TRBJ2-3 . TRBV29-1 CSVEGSGSGTDTQYF
TRBJ1-5 few TRBV19 CASTVQGHQPQHF
TRBJ2-3 . TRBV15 CATSREGGGSTDTQYF